Listed below are T cell receptor beta chains from one sample, sequenced in a study of T cells in Graves' hyperthyroidism and ophthalmopathy. TCRdb re-called the multiplex PCR reads through MiXCR, storing one row per CDR3 protein. The table includes around 480,000 distinct CDR3 sequences, over 13% detected once. Sequenced sample: blood. These receptors all come from a woman aged 18-30 years with Graves' hyperthyroidism. CDR3s include the opening cysteine and the closing phenylalanine or tryptophan. The order of the fields is clone size, V gene, D gene, J gene, CDR3 DNA, CDR3 protein. D genes are given only for firm matches. Where a row states a size, it is once, few, many or the class of an expanded clone; other rows omit it.

>many|TRBV7-9|-|TRBJ2-7
TGTGCCAGCAGCCTCACAGCGATACAGCAGTACTTC
CASSLTAIQQYF
>few|TRBV30|TRBD1|TRBJ1-2
TGTGCCTGGAGTCCCGGGACAGGCTATGGCTACACCTTC
CAWSPGTGYGYTF
>-|TRBV5-1|-|TRBJ2-1
TGCGCCAGCAGCTTGAGTCAGGCCGGGGGTGAGCAGCTCTTC
CASSLSQAGGEQLF
>many|TRBV2|-|TRBJ1-5
TGTGCCAGCAGTGAAGCGGGATATGTATCTCAGCCCCAGCATTTT
CASSEAGYVSQPQHF
>-|TRBV7-9|-|TRBJ2-1
TGTGTCAGCAGCTTCGGAAGGGGTCAGGTCCTGATCGCCGGGAGTAATGAGCAGTTCTTC
CVSSFGRGQVLIAGSNEQFF
>many|TRBV7-6|TRBD1|TRBJ1-5
TGTGCCAGCAGCTTAACCCCAGGGGGCTTCTCTAGCAATCAGCCCCAGCATTTT
CASSLTPGGFSSNQPQHF
>-|TRBV20-1|TRBD2|TRBJ2-7
TGCAGTGCAAGACTAGCGGGAGTCTACGAGCAGTACTTC
CSARLAGVYEQYF
>-|TRBV6-1|-|TRBJ1-2
TGTGCCAGCAGCGACCCGGGACTCTATGGCTACACCTTC
CASSDPGLYGYTF
>many|TRBV30|TRBD1|TRBJ2-1
TGTGCCTGGACCAGGACAGGTACCTCCTACAATGAGCAGTTCTTC
CAWTRTGTSYNEQFF
>many|TRBV11-3|-|TRBJ2-3
TGTGCCAGCAGCCCCCGGCAGCCCCGTGCAGATACGCAGTATTTT
CASSPRQPRADTQYF
>many|TRBV27|-|TRBJ2-3
TGTGCCAGCGCCAACACAGATACGCAGTATTTT
CASANTDTQYF
>many|TRBV28|TRBD1|TRBJ1-2
TGTGCCACCCCGGGGTTAACCGGGACAGGGGGAAATGGCTACACCTTC
CATPGLTGTGGNGYTF
>-|TRBV20-1|TRBD2|TRBJ2-1
TGCAGTGCTAGAGTGTGGCGGGAGCCCCACAATGAGCAGTTCTTC
CSARVWREPHNEQFF
>-|TRBV4-2|TRBD2|TRBJ2-1
TGTGCCAGCAGCCAACAGACTAGCGGATACTACAATGAGCAGTTCTTC
CASSQQTSGYYNEQFF
>-|TRBV29-1|TRBD2|TRBJ2-7
TGCAGCGTTGAAGCGGCTAGCGGCTCCTACGAGCAGTACTTC
CSVEAASGSYEQYF
>many|TRBV12-3/TRBV12-4|-|TRBJ2-3
TGTGCCAGCAGTTTACGGGAAGGCGGGACAGATACGCAGTATTTT
CASSLREGGTDTQYF
>-|TRBV6-1|-|TRBJ1-1
TGTGCCAGCAGTTCCACCCTTAGGACTGAAGCTTTCTTT
CASSSTLRTEAFF
>-|TRBV29-1|TRBD1|TRBJ2-2
TGCAGCGTAGGACAGGGGGCAGAAACCGGGGAGCTGTTTTTT
CSVGQGAETGELFF
>many|TRBV12-3/TRBV12-4|-|TRBJ1-1
TGTGCCAGCAGTCCCTCCCAGGGGAACACTGAAGCTTTCTTT
CASSPSQGNTEAFF
>many|TRBV6-6|-|TRBJ2-4
TGTGCCAGCAGTTACCAGGGAATGGCCAAAAACATTCAGTACTTC
CASSYQGMAKNIQYF
>many|TRBV27|-|TRBJ1-2
TGTGCCAGCAGTTTATCGAGAGGGAATGCTAACTATGGCTACACCTTC
CASSLSRGNANYGYTF
>few|TRBV20-1|-|TRBJ1-5
TGCAGTGCTAGAGTGGGCTCCGAAAGAAGCAATCAGCCCCAGCATTTT
CSARVGSERSNQPQHF
>many|TRBV2|TRBD2|TRBJ2-7
TGTGCCAGCAGTCCCCCGAGACTAGCGGGAGGGACCTACGAGCAGTACTTC
CASSPPRLAGGTYEQYF
>many|TRBV6-1|TRBD2|TRBJ2-2
TGTGCCAGCAGGGGGACTAGCGGGAGGGCCGCGAACACCGGGGAGCTGTTTTTT
CASRGTSGRAANTGELFF
>many|TRBV11-1|-|TRBJ2-2
TGTGCCAGCAGCTCCTACAGGAGATTGAACACCGGGGAGCTGTTTTTT
CASSSYRRLNTGELFF
>many|TRBV20-1|TRBD1|TRBJ1-5
TGCAGTGCTAGAGATCCGGGACAGGGGAGTCAGCCCCAGCATTTT
CSARDPGQGSQPQHF
>many|TRBV11-2|-|TRBJ2-1
TGTGCCAGCATACACCGGGGTAGAAGGAATGAGCAGTTCTTC
CASIHRGRRNEQFF
>-|TRBV10-3|TRBD2|TRBJ2-1
TGTGCCATCAGAAGCGGGAGGACGGATGAGCAGTTCTTC
CAIRSGRTDEQFF
>many|TRBV20-1|TRBD2|TRBJ2-1
TGCAGTGCTCTTCCGGGTATTAGCGGGAGTTTCGGGTCCTACAATGAGCAGTTCTTC
CSALPGISGSFGSYNEQFF
>many|TRBV2|TRBD2|TRBJ2-1
TGTGCCAGCGATGGCGGGAGGGCCTTGTACAATGAGCAGTTCTTC
CASDGGRALYNEQFF
>-|TRBV10-1|TRBD2|TRBJ2-1
TGCGCCAGCAGTGAGTATGGACTAGCGGGATACAATGAGCAGTTCTTC
CASSEYGLAGYNEQFF
>many|TRBV5-5|TRBD1|TRBJ2-2
TGTGCCAGCAGCCCACGGACAGGGGCGGGTACCGGGGAGCTGTTTTTT
CASSPRTGAGTGELFF
>-|TRBV3-1|TRBD2|TRBJ2-3
TGTGCCAGCGGGGAGGGGGATACGCAGTATTTT
CASGEGDTQYF
>few|TRBV30|TRBD1|TRBJ1-5
TGTGCCTGGAGGGACAGGGGGGATCAGCCCCAGCATTTT
CAWRDRGDQPQHF
>few|TRBV29-1|-|TRBJ1-1
TGCAGCGTAGGAGGGGACACTGAAGCTTTCTTT
CSVGGDTEAFF
>-|TRBV7-3|-|TRBJ2-1
TGTGCCAGCAGCTTAAAGGCTGGCTACAATGAGCAGTTCTTC
CASSLKAGYNEQFF
>-|TRBV12-3/TRBV12-4|TRBD2|TRBJ2-1
TGTGCCAGCAGTTTTAGCGGGAGGGCGGGCGAGCAGTTCTTC
CASSFSGRAGEQFF
>many|TRBV7-2|-|TRBJ2-5
TGTGCCAGCAGCCAAAGCGCGACCCAGTACTTC
CASSQSATQYF
>many|TRBV27|-|TRBJ2-2
TGTGCCAGCAGCTCCCCGACCGACAGAGGGGTGACCGGGGAGCTGTTTTTT
CASSSPTDRGVTGELFF